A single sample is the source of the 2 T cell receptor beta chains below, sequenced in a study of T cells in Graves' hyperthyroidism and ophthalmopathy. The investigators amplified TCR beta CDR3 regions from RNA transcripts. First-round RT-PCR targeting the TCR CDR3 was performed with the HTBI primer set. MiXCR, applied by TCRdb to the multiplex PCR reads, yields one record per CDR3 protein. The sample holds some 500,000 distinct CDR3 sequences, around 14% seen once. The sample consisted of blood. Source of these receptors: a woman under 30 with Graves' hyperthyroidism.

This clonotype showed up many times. The CDR3, as DNA: TGTGCCAGCACTTCCCGCCGGGACAGGGGTTTTGACATTCAGTACTTC. The encoded protein is CASTSRRDRGFDIQYF. The chain carries TRBV6-2 or TRBV6-3 and TRBJ2-4, with 10 bases identical to TRBD1. Germline V gene lookup returns CDR1 MNHEY and CDR2 SVGEGT. There are 16 residues in the CDR3. Losses at the gene ends were 7 bases for V and 8 bases for J; bases not matched to a gene: 14.

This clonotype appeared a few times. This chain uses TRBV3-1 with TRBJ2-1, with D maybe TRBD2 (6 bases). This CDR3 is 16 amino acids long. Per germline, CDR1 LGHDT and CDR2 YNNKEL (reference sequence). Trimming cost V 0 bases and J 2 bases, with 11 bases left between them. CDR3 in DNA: TGTGCCAGCAGCCAAGATCGCGGGGCCGCCTACAATGAGCAGTTCTTC. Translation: CASSQDRGAAYNEQFF.